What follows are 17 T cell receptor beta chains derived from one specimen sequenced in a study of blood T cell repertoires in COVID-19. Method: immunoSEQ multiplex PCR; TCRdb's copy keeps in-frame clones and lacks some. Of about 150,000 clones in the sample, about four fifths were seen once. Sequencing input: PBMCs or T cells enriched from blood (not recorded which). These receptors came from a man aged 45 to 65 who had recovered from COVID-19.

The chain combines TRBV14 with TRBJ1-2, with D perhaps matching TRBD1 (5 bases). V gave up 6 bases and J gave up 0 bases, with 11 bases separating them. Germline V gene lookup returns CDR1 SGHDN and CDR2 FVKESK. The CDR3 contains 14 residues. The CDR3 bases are TGTGCCAGCAGGCCCCAGGGTTCTAACTATGGCTACACCTTC. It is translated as CASRPQGSNYGYTF.

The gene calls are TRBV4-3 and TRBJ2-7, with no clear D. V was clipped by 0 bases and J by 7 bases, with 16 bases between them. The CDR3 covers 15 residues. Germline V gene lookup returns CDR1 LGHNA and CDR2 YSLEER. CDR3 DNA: TGCGCCAGCAGCCAAGATCCGTCAGGCCGTAGGGAGCAGTACTTC. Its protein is CASSQDPSGRREQYF.

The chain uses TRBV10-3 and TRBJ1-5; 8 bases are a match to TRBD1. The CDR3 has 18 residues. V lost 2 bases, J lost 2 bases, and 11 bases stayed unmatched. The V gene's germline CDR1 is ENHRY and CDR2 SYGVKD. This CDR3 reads CAISEPRQGPEGNQPQHF. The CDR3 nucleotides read TGTGCCATCAGTGAGCCCCGACAGGGGCCCGAAGGCAATCAGCCCCAGCATTTT.

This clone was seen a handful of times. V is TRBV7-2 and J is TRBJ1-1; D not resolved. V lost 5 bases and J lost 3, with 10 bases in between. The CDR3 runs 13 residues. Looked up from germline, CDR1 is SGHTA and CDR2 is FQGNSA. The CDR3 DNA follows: TGTGCCAGCAGCGCTCAGCGGGACACTGAAGCTTTCTTT. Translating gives CASSAQRDTEAFF.

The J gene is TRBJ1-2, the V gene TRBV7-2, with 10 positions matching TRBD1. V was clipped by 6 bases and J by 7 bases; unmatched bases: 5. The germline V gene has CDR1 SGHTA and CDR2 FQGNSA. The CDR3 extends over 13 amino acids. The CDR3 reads CASSWTGGGGYTF. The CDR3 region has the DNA TGTGCCAGCAGTTGGACAGGGGGAGGTGGCTACACCTTC.

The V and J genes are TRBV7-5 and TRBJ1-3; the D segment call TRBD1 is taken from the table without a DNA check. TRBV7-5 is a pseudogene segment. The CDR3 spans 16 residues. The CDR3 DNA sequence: TGTGCCAGAAGCTTCCACAGGGTGACTTCTGGAAACACCATATATTTT. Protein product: CARSFHRVTSGNTIYF.

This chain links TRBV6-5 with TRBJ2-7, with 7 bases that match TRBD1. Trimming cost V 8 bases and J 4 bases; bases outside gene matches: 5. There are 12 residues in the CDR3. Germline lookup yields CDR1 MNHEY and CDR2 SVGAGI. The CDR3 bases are TGTGCCAGCGGGACAGTGAAGTACGAGCAGTACTTC. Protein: CASGTVKYEQYF.

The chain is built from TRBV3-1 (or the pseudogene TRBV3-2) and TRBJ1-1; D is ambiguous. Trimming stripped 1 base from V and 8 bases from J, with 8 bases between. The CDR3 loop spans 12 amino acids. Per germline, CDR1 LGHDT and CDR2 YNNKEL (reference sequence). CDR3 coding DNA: TGTGCCAGCAGCCAAGTGCCACACGAAGCTTTCTTT. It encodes CASSQVPHEAFF.

The CDR3: CASSQGQTNTEAFF. CDR3 sequence (DNA): TGTGCCAGCAGCCAGGGACAGACGAACACTGAAGCTTTCTTT. The genes are TRBV5-4 and TRBJ1-1; 7 bases map to TRBD1. This CDR3 has 14 amino acids. Germline V gives CDR1 SGHNT, CDR2 YYREEE (reference sequence). The V gene end was trimmed by 4 bases and the J gene end by 1 base; junction bases not matched to a gene: 4. The variable domain in full, completed from reference TRBV5-4 and TRBJ1-1, reads ETGVTQSPTHLIKTRGQQVTLRCSSQSGHNTVSWYQQALGQGPQFIFQYYREEENGRGNFPPRFSGLQFPNYSSELNVNALELDDSALYLCASSQGQTNTEAFFGQGTRLTVV.

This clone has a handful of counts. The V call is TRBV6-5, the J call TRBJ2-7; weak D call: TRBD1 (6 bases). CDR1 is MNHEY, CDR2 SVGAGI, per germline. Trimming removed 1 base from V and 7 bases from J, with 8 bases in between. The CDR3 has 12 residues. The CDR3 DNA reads TGTGCCAGCAGTTACTGGGGGCGGGAGCAGTACTTC. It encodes CASSYWGREQYF.

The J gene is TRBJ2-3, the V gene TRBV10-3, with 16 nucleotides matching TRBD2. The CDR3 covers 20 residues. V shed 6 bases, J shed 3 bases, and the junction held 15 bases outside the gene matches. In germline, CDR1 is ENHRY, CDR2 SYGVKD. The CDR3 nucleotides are TGTGCCATCAGGGGACAGGGACTAGCGGGGGGGCAATACGGGACAGATACGCAGTATTTT. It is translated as CAIRGQGLAGGQYGTDTQYF.

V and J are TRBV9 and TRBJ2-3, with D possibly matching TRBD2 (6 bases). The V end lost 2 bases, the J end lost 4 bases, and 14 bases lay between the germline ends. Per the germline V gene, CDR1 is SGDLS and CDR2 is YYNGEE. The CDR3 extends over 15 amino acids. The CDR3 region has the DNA TGTGCCAGCAGCGTGCCTTTGCGGGGAGCAGATACGCAGTATTTT. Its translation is CASSVPLRGADTQYF.

CDR3 in amino acids: CASSDGTRVPNEQFF. CDR3 coding DNA: TGTGCCAGCAGCGACGGGACTAGAGTTCCTAATGAGCAGTTCTTC. The chain is built from TRBV5-4 and TRBJ2-1, with 8 positions matching TRBD2. CDR1 is SGHNT, CDR2 YYREEE, per germline (reference sequence). Trimming took 4 bases from V and 7 from J; bases not matched to a gene: 10. The CDR3 runs to 15 residues. The complete variable domain, with remaining parts taken from reference TRBV5-4 and TRBJ2-1, reads ETGVTQSPTHLIKTRGQQVTLRCSSQSGHNTVSWYQQALGQGPQFIFQYYREEENGRGNFPPRFSGLQFPNYSSELNVNALELDDSALYLCASSDGTRVPNEQFFGPGTRLTVL.

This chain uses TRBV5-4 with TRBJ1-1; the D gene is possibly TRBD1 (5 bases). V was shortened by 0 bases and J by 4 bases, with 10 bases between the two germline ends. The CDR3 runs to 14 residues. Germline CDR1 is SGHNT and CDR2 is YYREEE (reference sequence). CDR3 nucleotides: TGTGCCAGCAGCTTGGGGGGGGGTCTCACTGAAGCTTTCTTT. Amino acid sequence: CASSLGGGLTEAFF.

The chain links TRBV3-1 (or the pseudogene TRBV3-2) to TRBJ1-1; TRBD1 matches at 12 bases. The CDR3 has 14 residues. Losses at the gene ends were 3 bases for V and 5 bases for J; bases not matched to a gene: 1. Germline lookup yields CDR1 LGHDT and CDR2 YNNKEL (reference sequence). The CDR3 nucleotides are TGTGCCAGCAGCCAGGGACAGGGGGCGACTGAAGCTTTCTTT. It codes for CASSQGQGATEAFF.

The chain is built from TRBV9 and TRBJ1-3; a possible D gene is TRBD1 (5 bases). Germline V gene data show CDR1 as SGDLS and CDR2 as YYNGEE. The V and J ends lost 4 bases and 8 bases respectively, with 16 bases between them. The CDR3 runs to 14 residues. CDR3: CASSRSGQSDTIYF. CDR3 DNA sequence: TGTGCCAGCAGCCGCTCAGGGCAGTCGGACACCATATATTTT. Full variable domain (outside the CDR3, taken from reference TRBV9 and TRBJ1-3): DSGVTQTPKHLITATGQRVTLRCSPRSGDLSVYWYQQSLDQGLQFLIQYYNGEERAKGNILERFSAQQFPDLHSELNLSSLELGDSALYFCASSRSGQSDTIYFGEGSWLTVV.

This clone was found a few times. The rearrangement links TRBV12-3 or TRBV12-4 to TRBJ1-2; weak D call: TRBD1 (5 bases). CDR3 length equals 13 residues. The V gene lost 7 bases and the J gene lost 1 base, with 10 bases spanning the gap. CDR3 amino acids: CASNIDSNYGYTF. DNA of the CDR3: TGTGCCAGCAATATAGACAGTAACTATGGCTACACCTTC.